The 24 T cell receptor beta chains reported below all come from one sample, sequenced in a study of blood T cell repertoires in COVID-19 (TCRdb year 2020). The library was obtained by the immunoSEQ multiplex PCR assay. TCRdb holds this immuneACCESS table with in-frame rearrangements only. Some clones are missing; in checked studies, unresolved V genes explain under half, and the rest has no known cause. A total of about 180,000 clones appear in this sample, roughly 80% of them only once. The top ten hold roughly 17% of the sample. Source material: PBMCs or T cells enriched from blood (not recorded which). Receptors were obtained from a woman between 45 and 65 years old who had recovered from COVID-19.

The genes are TRBV3-1 (or the pseudogene TRBV3-2) and TRBJ2-1; 8 bases map to TRBD2. The CDR3 spans 18 residues. Trimming at V came to 2 bases and at J to 4 bases, leaving 13 bases not matched to a gene. CDR1 is LGHDT, CDR2 YNNKEL, per germline (reference sequence). The chain's CDR3 is CASSQPHTLAGRYNEQFF. The CDR3 coding sequence is TGTGCCAGCAGCCAACCGCATACCTTAGCGGGAAGGTACAATGAGCAGTTCTTC.

Here the CDR3 reads CASSIGLVGYTF. The DNA for the CDR3 is TGTGCCAGTAGTATCGGACTAGTGGGCTACACCTTC. The chain joins TRBV19 to TRBJ1-2; D is unresolved. Looked up from germline, CDR1 is LNHDA and CDR2 is SQIVND (reference sequence). With 3 bases removed from V and 8 bases from J, the gap between germline ends came to 10 bases. The CDR3 totals 12 residues.

The CDR3 region is CASSQPSPGTSGRANEQFF. CDR3 coding DNA: TGTGCCAGCAGCCAACCCAGTCCCGGGACTAGCGGGAGGGCCAACGAGCAGTTCTTC. The V and J genes are TRBV3-1 (or the pseudogene TRBV3-2) and TRBJ2-1; TRBD2 agrees at 16 bases. In germline, CDR1 is LGHDT, CDR2 YNNKEL (reference sequence). J was trimmed by 10 bases and V by 2 bases; bases with no gene match: 14. This CDR3 spans 19 amino acids.

This chain connects TRBV2 to TRBJ1-5; weak D call: TRBD1 (6 bases). The CDR3 has 15 residues. Between the trimmed V and J ends, which lost 3 bases and 1 base, there was a span of 10 bases. Germline lookup yields CDR1 SNHLY and CDR2 FYNNEI. The CDR3 spells CASSDQGISNQPQHF. The CDR3 DNA reads as TGTGCCAGCAGTGACCAGGGGATAAGCAATCAGCCCCAGCATTTT. The complete variable domain, with remaining parts taken from reference TRBV2 and TRBJ1-5, reads EPEVTQTPSHQVTQMGQEVILRCVPISNHLYFYWYRQILGQKVEFLVSFYNNEISEKSEIFDDQFSVERPDGSNFTLKIRSTKLEDSAMYFCASSDQGISNQPQHFGDGTRLSIL.

This clone showed up just a few times. The V call is TRBV6-6, the J call TRBJ2-7; D perhaps matches TRBD2 (7 bases). The CDR3 runs 12 residues. V was trimmed by 5 bases and J by 6 bases, leaving 11 bases between them. Germline V CDR1 and CDR2: MNHNY, SVGAGI (reference sequence). The CDR3 nucleotides read TGTGCCAGCAGTCGGGGGGCCCTCGAGCAGTACTTC. Its protein product is CASSRGALEQYF.

The CDR3: CASSLRREGTHEQYF. Here the CDR3 DNA reads TGTGCCAGCAGTTTAAGACGGGAAGGTACCCACGAGCAGTACTTC. This rearrangement joins TRBV27 to TRBJ2-7, with D possibly being TRBD2 (5 bases). From germline, CDR1 is MNHEY and CDR2 SMNVEV (reference sequence). There are 15 residues in the CDR3. V lost 2 bases and J 5 bases, leaving 16 bases between the germline ends.

The V and J genes are TRBV3-1 (or the pseudogene TRBV3-2) and TRBJ1-5, with D possibly being TRBD1 (5 bases). The CDR3 consists of 18 residues. The germline CDR1 and CDR2 sequences are LGHDT and YNNKEL (reference sequence). The germline V and J ends were trimmed by 5 bases and 1 base, with 21 bases remaining between them. The CDR3 region has the DNA TGTGCCAGCAGCTACGAAATGGGAAGGGGCTTCAGCAATCAGCCCCAGCATTTT. Protein: CASSYEMGRGFSNQPQHF.

The rearrangement links TRBV10-3 to TRBJ2-7, with 10 positions matching TRBD2. V lost 0 bases to trimming and J lost 2 bases; unmatched junction nucleotides: 10. This CDR3 contains 18 residues. Germline values: CDR1 ENHRY, CDR2 SYGVKD. DNA for the CDR3: TGTGCCATCAGTGAGTCGACGAGGTCAGCGGGAGGGCCCTACGAGCAGTACTTC. Amino acid sequence: CAISESTRSAGGPYEQYF.

The CDR3 loop reads CASSIEPRRSTEAFF. For the CDR3, the DNA is TGTGCCAGTAGTATAGAACCCCGGAGATCGACTGAAGCTTTCTTT. The V gene is TRBV19, the J gene TRBJ1-1; D gene unclear. V lost 0 bases, J lost 5 bases, and 13 bases lay in between. The CDR3 spans 15 residues. Looked up from germline, CDR1 is LNHDA and CDR2 is SQIVND (reference sequence).

The gene calls are TRBV4-2 and TRBJ2-2, with D perhaps TRBD1 (5 bases). With 2 bases removed from V and 4 bases from J, the gap between germline ends came to 8 bases. Germline V lookup: CDR1 LGHNA, CDR2 YNFKEQ. CDR3 size: 14 residues. The CDR3 spells CASSQRQSTGELFF. The CDR3 DNA follows: TGTGCCAGCAGCCAACGACAGAGCACCGGGGAGCTGTTTTTT.

The V call is TRBV6-5, the J call TRBJ2-7; D perhaps matches TRBD1 (6 bases). Deletions cut 6 bases from V and 6 bases from J, with 12 bases between. This CDR3 is 12 amino acids long. CDR1 is MNHEY and CDR2 is SVGAGI in the germline V gene. Here the CDR3 DNA reads TGTGCCAGCAGCCAGGGGTCGGGCGAGCAGTACTTC. This gives the protein CASSQGSGEQYF.

This clone came up once. The rearrangement joins TRBV28 to TRBJ1-3, with 12 bases lining up with TRBD1. Losses at the gene ends were 6 bases for V and 4 bases for J; bases not matched to a gene: 4. Germline V gives CDR1 MDHEN, CDR2 SYDVKM. The CDR3 consists of 15 residues. This CDR3 is CASSPGQGAGNTIYF. The CDR3 DNA reads as TGTGCCAGCAGCCCGGGACAGGGGGCCGGAAACACCATATATTTT.

The chain is built from TRBV27 and TRBJ1-1; 7 bases align to TRBD1. J gave up 7 bases and V 6 bases, and 2 bases lay outside the gene matches. Germline assignment: CDR1 MNHEY and CDR2 SMNVEV (reference sequence). The CDR3 has 11 amino acids. CDR3 loop: CASSRDSEAFF. In nucleotides, the CDR3 is TGTGCCAGCAGCCGGGACAGTGAAGCTTTCTTT.

V and J are TRBV28 and TRBJ2-1; D may be TRBD1 (6 bases). Per germline, CDR1 MDHEN and CDR2 SYDVKM. Trimming removed 7 bases at V and 3 bases at J, with 10 bases between. This CDR3 has 13 residues. The CDR3 spells CASTKQGYNEQFF. The CDR3 bases are TGTGCCAGCACGAAACAGGGCTACAATGAGCAGTTCTTC.

This chain uses TRBV5-5 with TRBJ2-3, with 8 bases lining up with TRBD2. V lost 2 bases and J lost 2; bases outside the gene matches: 7. The CDR3 extends over 16 amino acids. The germline gives CDR1 SGHKS, CDR2 YYEKEE (reference sequence). CDR3: CASSFSGTRLTDTQYF. In DNA form, the CDR3 reads TGTGCCAGCAGCTTTTCGGGGACTAGACTCACAGATACGCAGTATTTT. Together with reference TRBV5-5 and TRBJ2-3, the CDR3 gives the full variable domain: DAGVTQSPTHLIKTRGQQVTLRCSPISGHKSVSWYQQVLGQGPQFIFQYYEKEERGRGNFPDRFSARQFPNYSSELNVNALLLGDSALYLCASSFSGTRLTDTQYFGPGTRLTVL.

The rearrangement uses TRBV5-5 and TRBJ2-5, with D tentatively TRBD2 (6 bases). The CDR3 consists of 15 residues. Per germline, CDR1 SGHKS and CDR2 YYEKEE (reference sequence). V was shortened by 0 bases and J by 7 bases, with 16 bases between the two germline ends. Written as DNA, the CDR3 is TGTGCCAGCAGCTTGGCGGGACTTTCAGACGGGACCCAGTACTTC. Translating it yields CASSLAGLSDGTQYF.

The chain carries TRBV30 and TRBJ1-6, with D possibly being TRBD1 (6 bases). Germline assignment: CDR1 GTSNPN and CDR2 SVGIG (reference sequence). This CDR3 is 16 amino acids long. With 0 bases removed from V and 7 bases from J, the gap between germline ends came to 16 bases. CDR3 residues: CAWSVFGRQVNSPLHF. DNA for the CDR3: TGTGCCTGGAGTGTATTCGGGCGACAGGTCAATTCACCCCTCCACTTT. The complete variable domain, with remaining parts taken from reference TRBV30 and TRBJ1-6, reads SQTIHQWPATLVQPVGSPLSLECTVEGTSNPNLYWYRQAAGRGLQLLFYSVGIGQISSEVPQNLSASRPQDRQFILSSKKLLLSDSGFYLCAWSVFGRQVNSPLHFGNGTRLTVT.

This chain links TRBV2 with TRBJ1-1; 8 bases map to TRBD1. Trimming removed 7 bases from V and 2 bases from J; junction bases left unmatched: 6. The CDR3 extends over 14 amino acids. The germline V gene encodes CDR1 SNHLY and CDR2 FYNNEI. The CDR3 nucleotides read TGTGCCAGCAAGACAGGGGAAGGAAACACTGAAGCTTTCTTT. This gives the protein CASKTGEGNTEAFF.

This clone showed up just once. This chain links TRBV27 with TRBJ2-3; the match to TRBD1 covers 8 bases. V trimming: 5 bases; J trimming: 0 bases; junction bases outside the gene matches: 10. This CDR3 is built from 17 residues. In germline, CDR1 is MNHEY, CDR2 SMNVEV (reference sequence). In DNA, the CDR3 is TGTGCCAGCAGTCGAAGGTTTCGGACAGGGAGCACAGATACGCAGTATTTT. Residues: CASSRRFRTGSTDTQYF.

This chain connects TRBV14 to TRBJ2-1; D is perhaps TRBD2 (6 bases). This CDR3 is 16 amino acids long. V lost 3 bases, J lost 3 bases, and 15 bases lay in between. Per the germline V gene, CDR1 is SGHDN and CDR2 is FVKESK. CDR3 DNA sequence: TGTGCCAGCAGCCAGAACCCCCATAGCGGCTACAATGAGCAGTTCTTC. Its translation: CASSQNPHSGYNEQFF. The full variable domain, rest sourced from reference TRBV14 and TRBJ2-1, is EAGVTQFPSHSVIEKGQTVTLRCDPISGHDNLYWYRRVMGKEIKFLLHFVKESKQDESGMPNNRFLAERTGGTYSTLKVQPAELEDSGVYFCASSQNPHSGYNEQFFGPGTRLTVL.

The V call is TRBV5-4, the J call TRBJ2-7; 8 bases match TRBD1. The CDR3 is 15 residues long. The germline V gene encodes CDR1 SGHNT and CDR2 YYREEE (reference sequence). Trimming removed 5 bases from V and 4 bases from J; junction bases left unmatched: 11. The DNA for the CDR3 is TGTGCCAGCAGACAGGACAGGGTGAGCTCTTACGAGCAGTACTTC. Its protein is CASRQDRVSSYEQYF.

The rearrangement uses TRBV3-1 (or the pseudogene TRBV3-2) and TRBJ1-3; TRBD1 matches 8 bases. Germline V gene data show CDR1 as LGHDT and CDR2 as YNNKEL (reference sequence). CDR3 length: 17 amino acids. Trimming took 2 bases from V and 2 from J; bases not matched to a gene: 8. CDR3 DNA: TGTGCCAGCAGCCAATCCTGGGACAGGCGGACTGGAAACACCATATATTTT. This gives the protein CASSQSWDRRTGNTIYF.

The CDR3 sequence is CASSHGDRAQPQHF. Written as DNA, the CDR3 is TGTGCCAGCAGCCATGGGGACAGGGCGCAGCCCCAGCATTTT. The chain recombines TRBV7-2 with TRBJ1-5, with 9 bases matching TRBD1. This CDR3 spans 14 amino acids. Trimming cost V 5 bases and J 7 bases; bases outside gene matches: 6. Germline CDR1 and CDR2: SGHTA and FQGNSA.

The chain's CDR3 is CASSIVGTSGFQTDTQYF. The CDR3 nucleotides read TGTGCCAGTAGTATTGTGGGGACTAGCGGGTTTCAGACAGATACGCAGTATTTT. The chain has TRBV19 and TRBJ2-3, with 12 positions matching TRBD2. The CDR3 totals 18 residues. Losses at the gene ends were 3 bases for V and 3 bases for J; bases not matched to a gene: 10. The germline V gene encodes CDR1 LNHDA and CDR2 SQIVND (reference sequence).